This entry lists 24 T cell receptor beta chains sequenced from one sample in a study of beta chain features in type 1 diabetes. What was sequenced were expressed TCRB transcripts, since all of the isolated RNA had been reverse transcribed. Sequencing was performed with immunoSEQ multiplex PCR; in TCRdb, only in-frame clones are kept and a portion is missing. The sample includes some 350,000 clones, roughly 14% of them seen just once. Study-wide results and caveats: Type 1 diabetes patients had TCRB CDR3s that were shorter (moderately but significantly so) in all four CD4+ subsets.

Their antigens remain unidentified. Input material: naive CD4+ T cells from blood. The receptors were gathered from a woman in her late teens or twenties with type 1 diabetes.

This chain uses TRBV11-3 with TRBJ2-1, with D perhaps matching TRBD2 (5 bases). The CDR3 is 18 residues long. CDR1 SGHNT and CDR2 YENEEA come from the germline V gene. Trimming left V 3 bases short and J 4 bases short, with 22 bases between. The CDR3 coding sequence is TGTGCCAGCAGCTTCGTCCAAGCAGCGGACCCTACATACAATGAGCAGTTCTTC. Residues: CASSFVQAADPTYNEQFF. Complete variable domain (other parts from reference TRBV11-3 and TRBJ2-1): EAGVVQSPRYKIIEKKQPVAFWCNPISGHNTLYWYLQNLGQGPELLIRYENEEAVDDSQLPKDRFSAERLKGVDSTLKIQPAELGDSAVYLCASSFVQAADPTYNEQFFGPGTRLTVL.

V and J are TRBV18 and TRBJ2-7; a weak D match, TRBD2 (5 bases). Per germline, CDR1 KGHSH and CDR2 LQKENI. The CDR3 has 13 residues. V lost 6 bases, J lost 7 bases, and 16 bases lay in between. The CDR3: CASSPENPGEQYF. The CDR3 DNA reads TGTGCCAGCTCCCCCGAGAATCCGGGGGAGCAGTACTTC.

Here the CDR3 DNA reads TGTGCCAGCAGCGTAGAAATCCTAGCGGGAGGCGGGACCCCCACAGATACGCAGTATTTT. Amino acids: CASSVEILAGGGTPTDTQYF. V is TRBV9 and J is TRBJ2-3, with TRBD2 matching over 11 bases. With V trimmed by 0 bases and J by 2 bases, 14 bases remained unmatched. Germline CDR1 SGDLS, CDR2 YYNGEE. CDR3 size: 20 residues. The full variable domain, with the rest looked up from reference TRBV9 and TRBJ2-3, is DSGVTQTPKHLITATGQRVTLRCSPRSGDLSVYWYQQSLDQGLQFLIQYYNGEERAKGNILERFSAQQFPDLHSELNLSSLELGDSALYFCASSVEILAGGGTPTDTQYFGPGTRLTVL.

This clone showed up just a few times. The chain employs TRBV29-1 and TRBJ2-1; the match to TRBD1 covers 8 bases. This CDR3 spans 12 amino acids. J was trimmed by 7 bases and V by 7 bases; bases with no gene match: 6. Per germline, CDR1 SQVTM and CDR2 ANQGSEA. This CDR3 reads CSAHRGENEQFF. Written as DNA, the CDR3 is TGCAGCGCCCACAGGGGGGAGAATGAGCAGTTCTTC.

There are a few counts of this clone. The chain couples TRBV2 to TRBJ2-1, with 9 bases aligning to TRBD1. The V segment lost 4 bases and the J segment 5 bases; nucleotides outside the gene matches: 3. The CDR3 consists of 14 residues. The germline V gene encodes CDR1 SNHLY and CDR2 FYNNEI. CDR3 sequence (DNA): TGTGCCAGCAGTGTACAGGGGGCCCACAATGAGCAGTTCTTC. It codes for CASSVQGAHNEQFF.

This clone has just a few counts. The DNA of the CDR3 is TGCGCCAGCAGGCAAACAGGGGCCGAGCAGTACTTC. This sequence encodes CASRQTGAEQYF. The V gene is TRBV5-1, the J gene TRBJ2-7; the match to TRBD1 covers 7 bases. Germline V lookup: CDR1 SGHRS, CDR2 YFSETQ. V lost 5 bases and J lost 6; bases outside the gene matches: 5. This CDR3 has 12 residues.

The CDR3 is CASSNQDNTEAFF. In DNA, the CDR3 is TGTGCCAGCTCCAACCAGGATAACACTGAAGCTTTCTTT. The chain recombines TRBV18 with TRBJ1-1; D ambiguous. Germline CDR1 reads KGHSH; CDR2 reads LQKENI. This CDR3 region has 13 residues. V was cut by 6 bases and J by 2 bases, with 10 bases left in between.

The rearrangement joins TRBV9 to TRBJ2-1, with D unclear. The length of the CDR3 is 15 residues. In germline, CDR1 is SGDLS, CDR2 YYNGEE. The V end was cut by 3 bases, the J end by 0 bases, with 10 bases between. The CDR3 loop is CASSGTPSSYNEQFF. CDR3 in DNA: TGTGCCAGCAGCGGCACTCCGAGCTCCTACAATGAGCAGTTCTTC.

This clone was found a few times. Relative to the germline gene, one junction end is altered; a read error may explain this. This chain connects TRBV30 to TRBJ2-1; possibly TRBD2 for D (6 bases). The CDR3 extends over 12 amino acids. Germline CDR1 GTSNPN, CDR2 SVGIG (reference sequence). CDR3 sequence (DNA): TGCTCCGGAGGGGCGTCCTACAATGAGCAGTTCTTC. It yields the protein CSGGASYNEQFF.

The chain uses TRBV7-9 and TRBJ1-1; 7 bases are shared with TRBD1. The CDR3 spans 12 residues. The V and J ends lost 5 bases and 11 bases, in that order; junction bases with no gene match: 8. CDR1 and CDR2 (germline): SEHNR, FQNEAQ (reference sequence). The CDR3 DNA follows: TGTGCCAGCAGCCAGGGCAGGGGGACTGCTTTCTTT. It specifies CASSQGRGTAFF.

The gene calls are TRBV19 and TRBJ2-2; maybe TRBD1 (6 bases). The V end lost 10 bases, the J end lost 0 bases, and 12 bases lay between the germline ends. The CDR3 has 14 amino acids. CDR1 is LNHDA, CDR2 SQIVND, per germline (reference sequence). In nucleotides, the CDR3 is TGTGCCACCCGGGACACTACGAACACCGGGGAGCTGTTTTTT. Its protein is CATRDTTNTGELFF.

The V gene is TRBV4-1, the J gene TRBJ2-5, with D tentatively TRBD1 (5 bases). Deletions cut 1 base from V and 4 bases from J, with 7 bases between. The germline V gene encodes CDR1 MGHRA and CDR2 YSYEKL. This CDR3 is built from 13 residues. CDR3 in amino acids: CASSQGRAETQYF. CDR3 coding DNA: TGCGCCAGCAGCCAAGGCAGGGCAGAGACCCAGTACTTC.

The chain recombines TRBV27 with TRBJ2-5; the match to TRBD1 covers 8 bases. V was pared by 5 bases and J by 3 bases, with 17 bases of the junction left unmatched. This CDR3 has 18 residues. CDR1 is MNHEY, CDR2 SMNVEV, per germline (reference sequence). The CDR3 is CASSVRADVRTGKETQYF. Here the CDR3 DNA reads TGTGCCAGCAGTGTCCGAGCCGACGTAAGGACAGGGAAAGAGACCCAGTACTTC.

The chain uses TRBV11-2 and TRBJ2-6; the match to TRBD2 covers 8 bases. V dropped 5 bases and J dropped 3; count of bases not matched to a gene: 12. Germline V gene data show CDR1 as SGHAT and CDR2 as FQNNGV. This CDR3 has 18 amino acids. As DNA, the CDR3 is TGTGCCAGCAGCCGGTCGGGGCGGGGGGCGCTTGGGGCCAACGTCCTGACTTTC. This encodes CASSRSGRGALGANVLTF.

J is TRBJ2-7 and V is TRBV7-9, with TRBD1 matching over 10 bases. The CDR3 is 15 amino acids. Trimming cost V 4 bases and J 6 bases; bases outside gene matches: 9. The germline V gene has CDR1 SEHNR and CDR2 FQNEAQ (reference sequence). CDR3 sequence: CASSYTGTGVREQYF. The DNA for the CDR3 is TGTGCCAGCAGCTATACCGGGACAGGGGTCCGCGAGCAGTACTTC.

Only a few counts were recorded for this clone. The chain is built from TRBV4-3 and TRBJ1-2, with TRBD1 matching over 7 bases. Germline CDR1 and CDR2: LGHNA and YSLEER. The V and J ends lost 1 base and 1 base, in that order; junction bases with no gene match: 6. The CDR3 has 16 residues. The DNA for the CDR3 is TGCGCCAGCAGCCAAGCCCCGGGACAGAGTAACTATGGCTACACCTTC. It is translated as CASSQAPGQSNYGYTF.

There are a few counts of this clone. The chain recombines TRBV20-1 with TRBJ2-5; D is ambiguous. The CDR3 extends over 10 amino acids. Germline V gene sequence: CDR1 DFQATT, CDR2 SNEGSKA (reference sequence). Trimming took 5 bases from V and 5 from J, leaving 6 bases between them. CDR3 nucleotides: TGCAGTGCTCCCAGGGAGACCCAGTACTTC. Residues: CSAPRETQYF.

The chain employs TRBV18 and TRBJ1-2; no reliable D call. The CDR3 is 14 residues long. Germline V gene sequence: CDR1 KGHSH, CDR2 LQKENI. Trimming removed 4 bases at V and 0 bases at J, with 9 bases between. CDR3: CASSLSDSNYGYTF. The CDR3 DNA reads TGTGCCAGCTCACTTTCCGACTCTAACTATGGCTACACCTTC. Full variable domain (missing parts from reference TRBV18 and TRBJ1-2): NAGVMQNPRHLVRRRGQEARLRCSPMKGHSHVYWYRQLPEEGLKFMVYLQKENIIDESGMPKERFSAEFPKEGPSILRIQQVVRGDSAAYFCASSLSDSNYGYTFGSGTRLTVV.

The rearrangement uses TRBV5-1 and TRBJ2-5, with TRBD2 matching 9 bases. This CDR3 contains 15 residues. Germline CDR1 SGHRS, CDR2 YFSETQ. Trimming removed 1 base from V and 4 bases from J; junction bases left unmatched: 5. In DNA, the CDR3 is TGCGCCAGCAGCTTGATTAGCGGGAGAGGAGAGACCCAGTACTTC. This gives the protein CASSLISGRGETQYF.

This clone was seen a few times. The genes are TRBV7-9 and TRBJ1-1; D is undetermined. In germline, CDR1 is SEHNR, CDR2 FQNEAQ (reference sequence). The CDR3 contains 12 residues. V gave up 2 bases and J gave up 9 bases, with 10 bases separating them. CDR3 region: CASSLNAGKAFF. The CDR3 nucleotides are TGTGCCAGCAGCTTAAATGCGGGGAAAGCTTTCTTT.

This clone turned up a few times. This chain connects TRBV5-4 to TRBJ2-7, with 7 bases fitting TRBD2. Trimming took 0 bases from V and 3 from J; bases not matched to a gene: 9. The CDR3 covers 16 residues. Germline lookup yields CDR1 SGHNT and CDR2 YYREEE (reference sequence). The CDR3 here is CASSLAPSGAYYEQYF. The CDR3 nucleotides are TGTGCCAGCAGCTTGGCACCTAGCGGAGCTTACTACGAGCAGTACTTC.

V usage is TRBV11-2 and J usage is TRBJ2-5, with TRBD2 matching 9 bases. Germline values: CDR1 SGHAT, CDR2 FQNNGV. V lost 1 base and J lost 2; bases outside the gene matches: 2. The CDR3 is 15 residues long. The CDR3 DNA follows: TGTGCCAGCAGCTTAGGGGCGGGGGGGCAAGAGACCCAGTACTTC. Translating it yields CASSLGAGGQETQYF.

The chain has TRBV5-6 and TRBJ2-5, with 8 bases fitting TRBD1. The CDR3 is made up of 14 amino acids. Germline loops: CDR1 SGHDT, CDR2 YYEEEE. Trimming at V came to 7 bases and at J to 4 bases, leaving 9 bases not matched to a gene. CDR3 amino acids: CASRMTGARETQYF. CDR3 sequence (DNA): TGTGCCAGCCGGATGACAGGGGCAAGAGAGACCCAGTACTTC.

This clone was counted a few times. The rearrangement links TRBV19 to TRBJ2-5, with D maybe TRBD1 (6 bases). Trimming took 4 bases from V and 5 from J, leaving 11 bases between them. The CDR3 length is 13 residues. The germline V gene encodes CDR1 LNHDA and CDR2 SQIVND (reference sequence). CDR3 residues: CASSTRDTETQYF. The CDR3 nucleotides are TGTGCCAGTAGTACCCGGGACACCGAGACCCAGTACTTC.